This T cell receptor beta chain is drawn from a study of metastatic and nonmetastatic thyroid tumors. TCRdb reanalyzed the PCR reads via MiXCR. The top ten clones hold 6% to 8% of a sample with 30,000 or so clones, 25% to 30% of them seen once. Germline lookup yields CDR1 LGHNA and CDR2 YNFKEQ. Trimming took 1 base from V and 2 from J, leaving 6 bases between them. CDR3 length equals 13 residues. Thyroid surgery was preceded by no treatment in any patient. The sequenced sample consisted of blood. The sequence was obtained from a female donor with papillary thyroid cancer or a benign thyroid nodule (not recorded which). Some clones in this sample may be carry-over from other donors' samples. The chain links TRBV4-2 to TRBJ2-7; no reliable D call. The chain's CDR3 is CASSQGATYEQYF. CDR3 nucleotides: TGTGCCAGCAGCCAAGGCGCTACCTACGAGCAGTACTTC.